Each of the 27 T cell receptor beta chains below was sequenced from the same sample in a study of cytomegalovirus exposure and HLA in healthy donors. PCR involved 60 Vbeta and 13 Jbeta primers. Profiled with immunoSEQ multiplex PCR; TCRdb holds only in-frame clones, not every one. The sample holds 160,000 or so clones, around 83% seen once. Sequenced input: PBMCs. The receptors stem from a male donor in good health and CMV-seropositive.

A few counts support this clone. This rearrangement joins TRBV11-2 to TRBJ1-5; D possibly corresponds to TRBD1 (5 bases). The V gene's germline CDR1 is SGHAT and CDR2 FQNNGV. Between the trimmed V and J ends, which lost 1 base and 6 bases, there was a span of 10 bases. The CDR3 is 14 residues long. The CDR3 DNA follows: TGTGCCAGCAGCTTAGGGGGGGGAACTCAGCCCCAGCATTTT. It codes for CASSLGGGTQPQHF.

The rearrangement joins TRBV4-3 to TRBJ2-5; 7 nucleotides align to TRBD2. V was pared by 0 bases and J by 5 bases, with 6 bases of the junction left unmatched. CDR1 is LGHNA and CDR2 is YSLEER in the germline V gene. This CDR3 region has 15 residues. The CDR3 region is CASSQDRFGRETQYF. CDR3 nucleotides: TGCGCCAGCAGCCAAGATCGGTTCGGGAGGGAGACCCAGTACTTC.

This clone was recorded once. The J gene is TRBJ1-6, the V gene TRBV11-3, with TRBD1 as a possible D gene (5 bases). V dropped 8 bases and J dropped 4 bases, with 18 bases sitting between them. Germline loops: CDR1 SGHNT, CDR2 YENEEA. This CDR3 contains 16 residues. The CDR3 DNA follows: TGTGCCAGCGGGTCAACGACAGCTCAATATAATTCACCCCTCCACTTT. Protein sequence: CASGSTTAQYNSPLHF.

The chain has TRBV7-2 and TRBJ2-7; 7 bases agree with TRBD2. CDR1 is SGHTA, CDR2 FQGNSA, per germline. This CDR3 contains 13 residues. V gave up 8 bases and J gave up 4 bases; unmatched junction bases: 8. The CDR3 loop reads CASHLGGGYEQYF. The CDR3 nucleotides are TGTGCCAGCCATCTCGGGGGAGGGTACGAGCAGTACTTC.

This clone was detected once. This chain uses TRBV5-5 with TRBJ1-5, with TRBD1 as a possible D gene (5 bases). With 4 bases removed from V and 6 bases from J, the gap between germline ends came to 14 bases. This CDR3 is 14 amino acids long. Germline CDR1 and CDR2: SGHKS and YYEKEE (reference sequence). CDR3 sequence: CASSLGGVGQPQHF. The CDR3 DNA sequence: TGTGCCAGCAGCCTTGGGGGGGTTGGTCAGCCCCAGCATTTT.

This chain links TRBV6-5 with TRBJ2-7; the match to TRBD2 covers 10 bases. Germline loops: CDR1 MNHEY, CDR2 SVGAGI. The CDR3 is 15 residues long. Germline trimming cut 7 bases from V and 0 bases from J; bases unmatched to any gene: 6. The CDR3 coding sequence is TGTGCCAGCACTCCCGGACTAGCGGTCTCCTACGAGCAGTACTTC. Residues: CASTPGLAVSYEQYF.

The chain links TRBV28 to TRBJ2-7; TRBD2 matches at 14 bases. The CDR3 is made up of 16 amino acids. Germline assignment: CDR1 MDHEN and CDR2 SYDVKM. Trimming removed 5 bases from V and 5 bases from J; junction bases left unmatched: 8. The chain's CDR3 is CASSTQGTSGRHEQYF. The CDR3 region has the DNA TGTGCCAGCAGTACCCAAGGGACTAGCGGGAGACACGAGCAGTACTTC.

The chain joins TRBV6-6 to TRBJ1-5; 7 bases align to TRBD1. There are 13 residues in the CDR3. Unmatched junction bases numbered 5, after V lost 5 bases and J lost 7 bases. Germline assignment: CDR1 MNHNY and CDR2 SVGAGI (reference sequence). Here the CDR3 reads CASSPRQGQPQHF. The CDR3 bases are TGTGCCAGCAGTCCCCGACAGGGACAGCCCCAGCATTTT.

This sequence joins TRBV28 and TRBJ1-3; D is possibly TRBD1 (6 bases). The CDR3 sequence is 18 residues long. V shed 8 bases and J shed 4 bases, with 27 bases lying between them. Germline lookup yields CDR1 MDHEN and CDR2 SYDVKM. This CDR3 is CASSQPQGTSAVGNTIYF. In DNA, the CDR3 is TGTGCCAGCTCCCAACCCCAAGGGACATCAGCTGTCGGAAACACCATATATTTT.

The CDR3: CASSRPSRTTHEQYF. CDR3 coding DNA: TGCGCCAGCAGCCGCCCCTCCCGAACTACCCACGAGCAGTACTTC. The V gene is TRBV4-1, the J gene TRBJ2-7; D call uncertain. In germline, CDR1 is MGHRA, CDR2 YSYEKL. Trimming removed 4 bases from V and 5 bases from J, with 18 bases in between. The CDR3 has 15 amino acids.

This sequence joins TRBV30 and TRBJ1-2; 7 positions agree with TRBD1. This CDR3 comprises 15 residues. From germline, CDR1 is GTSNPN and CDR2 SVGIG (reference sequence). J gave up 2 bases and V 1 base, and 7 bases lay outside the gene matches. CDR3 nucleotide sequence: TGTGCCTGGAGTGCGAACAGGGGATCCAACTATGGCTACACCTTC. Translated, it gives CAWSANRGSNYGYTF.

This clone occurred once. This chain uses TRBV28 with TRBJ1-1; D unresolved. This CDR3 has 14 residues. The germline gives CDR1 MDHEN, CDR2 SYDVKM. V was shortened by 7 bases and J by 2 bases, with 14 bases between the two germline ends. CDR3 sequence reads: CASTLEGRNTEAFF. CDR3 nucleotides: TGTGCCAGCACCCTGGAAGGGAGAAACACTGAAGCTTTCTTT.

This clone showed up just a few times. The CDR3 loop is CASSLMGASTEAFF. The CDR3 coding sequence is TGTGCCAGCAGTTTAATGGGGGCGAGCACTGAAGCTTTCTTT. V is TRBV28 and J is TRBJ1-1; a possible D gene is TRBD1 (6 bases). The CDR3 covers 14 residues. Between the trimmed V and J ends, which lost 2 bases and 4 bases, there was a span of 11 bases. CDR1 MDHEN and CDR2 SYDVKM come from the germline V gene. Full variable domain (remainder filled in from reference TRBV28 and TRBJ1-1): DVKVTQSSRYLVKRTGEKVFLECVQDMDHENMFWYRQDPGLGLRLIYFSYDVKMKEKGDIPEGYSVSREKKERFSLILESASTNQTSMYLCASSLMGASTEAFFGQGTRLTVV.

CDR3 region: CASSGQLRYNEQFF. For the CDR3, the DNA is TGTGCCAGCAGCGGACAGTTGAGGTACAATGAGCAGTTCTTC. This chain links TRBV6-6 with TRBJ2-1, with D possibly TRBD1 on 6 matching bases. The CDR3 is 14 amino acids. Germline CDR1 and CDR2: MNHNY and SVGAGI (reference sequence). Trimming shortened V by 6 bases and J by 4 bases, and 13 bases separated the two germline ends.

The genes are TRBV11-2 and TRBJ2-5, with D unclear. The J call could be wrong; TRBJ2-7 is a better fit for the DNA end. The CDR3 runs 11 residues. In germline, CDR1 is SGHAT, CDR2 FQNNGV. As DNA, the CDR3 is TGTGCCAGCAGTTCCTCCTACGAGCAGTACTTC. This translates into CASSSSYEQYF.

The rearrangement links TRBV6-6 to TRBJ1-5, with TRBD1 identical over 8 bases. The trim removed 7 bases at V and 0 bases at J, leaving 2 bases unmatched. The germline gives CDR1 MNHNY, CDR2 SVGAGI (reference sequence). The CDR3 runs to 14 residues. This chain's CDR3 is CASIDRGSNQPQHF. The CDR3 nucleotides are TGTGCCAGCATCGACAGGGGTAGCAATCAGCCCCAGCATTTT.

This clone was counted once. The CDR3 reads CASNTATSGGLETQYF. DNA for the CDR3: TGCGCCAGCAATACTGCGACTAGCGGGGGTTTGGAGACCCAGTACTTC. V usage is TRBV5-1 and J usage is TRBJ2-5; 12 nucleotides line up with TRBD2. V was pared by 6 bases and J by 5 bases, with 11 bases of the junction left unmatched. This CDR3 is 16 amino acids long. The germline CDR1 and CDR2 sequences are SGHRS and YFSETQ.

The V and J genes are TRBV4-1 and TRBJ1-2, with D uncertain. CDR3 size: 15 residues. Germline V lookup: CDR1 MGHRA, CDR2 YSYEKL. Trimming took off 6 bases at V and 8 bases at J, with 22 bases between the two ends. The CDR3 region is CASSLGGSKIAGYTF. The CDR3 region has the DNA TGCGCCAGCAGTCTCGGCGGCTCGAAAATCGCGGGCTACACCTTC.

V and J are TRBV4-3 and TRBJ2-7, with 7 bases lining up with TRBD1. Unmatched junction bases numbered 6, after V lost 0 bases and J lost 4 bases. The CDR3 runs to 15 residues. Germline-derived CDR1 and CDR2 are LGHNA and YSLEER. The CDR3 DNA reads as TGCGCCAGCAGCCAAGATGTAGGGGGCGGGTACGAGCAGTACTTC. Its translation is CASSQDVGGGYEQYF.

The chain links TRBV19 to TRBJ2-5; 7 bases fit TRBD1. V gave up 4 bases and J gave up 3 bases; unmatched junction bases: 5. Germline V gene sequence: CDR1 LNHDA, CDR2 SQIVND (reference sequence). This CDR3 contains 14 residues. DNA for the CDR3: TGTGCCAGTAGTAGACCCGGGACAGAAGAGACCCAGTACTTC. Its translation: CASSRPGTEETQYF.

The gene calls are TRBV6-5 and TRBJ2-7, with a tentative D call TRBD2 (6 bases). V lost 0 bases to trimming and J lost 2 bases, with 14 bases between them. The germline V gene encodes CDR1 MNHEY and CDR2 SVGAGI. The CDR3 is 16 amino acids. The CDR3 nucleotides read TGTGCCAGCAGTTACTCATTAGGCGGGGCAGCCTACGAGCAGTACTTC. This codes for CASSYSLGGAAYEQYF.

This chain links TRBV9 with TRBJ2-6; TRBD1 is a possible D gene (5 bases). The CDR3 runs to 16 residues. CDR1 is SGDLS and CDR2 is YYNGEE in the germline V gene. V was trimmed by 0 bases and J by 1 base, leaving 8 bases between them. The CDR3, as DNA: TGTGCCAGCAGCGTAGATCGACAGTCTGGGGCCAACGTCCTGACTTTC. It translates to CASSVDRQSGANVLTF.

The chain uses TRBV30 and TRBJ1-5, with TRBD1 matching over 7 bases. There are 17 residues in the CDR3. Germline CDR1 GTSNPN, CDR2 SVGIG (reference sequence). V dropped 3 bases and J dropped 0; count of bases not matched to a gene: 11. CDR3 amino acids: CAWSGTQTGNSNQPQHF. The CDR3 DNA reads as TGTGCCTGGAGCGGGACTCAGACAGGGAATAGCAATCAGCCCCAGCATTTT.

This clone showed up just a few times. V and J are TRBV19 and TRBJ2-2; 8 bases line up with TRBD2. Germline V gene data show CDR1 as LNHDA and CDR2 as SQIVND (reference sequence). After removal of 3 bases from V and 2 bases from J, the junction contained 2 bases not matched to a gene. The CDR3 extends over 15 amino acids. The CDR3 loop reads CASSISGVNTGELFF. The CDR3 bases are TGTGCCAGTAGTATTAGCGGGGTAAACACCGGGGAGCTGTTTTTT.

The CDR3 bases are TGTGCCAGCAGCTTAGTGGCAGGCCATGGCTACACCTTC. As protein: CASSLVAGHGYTF. The chain employs TRBV13 and TRBJ1-2, with D unresolved. Looked up from germline, CDR1 is PRHDT and CDR2 is FYEKMQ (reference sequence). The length of the CDR3 is 13 residues. Trimming removed 1 base from V and 6 bases from J, with 9 bases in between.

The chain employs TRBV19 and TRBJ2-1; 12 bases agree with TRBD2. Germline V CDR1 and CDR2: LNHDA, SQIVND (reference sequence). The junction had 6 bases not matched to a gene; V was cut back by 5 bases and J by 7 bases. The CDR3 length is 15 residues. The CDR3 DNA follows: TGTGCCAGTAGTGCGGCCGGGACTAGCGGGAATGAGCAGTTCTTC. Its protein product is CASSAAGTSGNEQFF.

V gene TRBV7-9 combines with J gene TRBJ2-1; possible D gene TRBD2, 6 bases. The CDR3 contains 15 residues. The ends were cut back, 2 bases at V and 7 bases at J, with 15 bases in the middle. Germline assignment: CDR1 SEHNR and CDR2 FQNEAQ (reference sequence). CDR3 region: CASSLYPGVRNEQFF. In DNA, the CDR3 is TGTGCCAGCAGCTTATACCCGGGAGTCCGTAATGAGCAGTTCTTC.